A single sample is the source of the 7 T cell receptor beta chains below, sequenced in a study of RUNX1 and TCR beta rearrangement in T-cell leukemia. Both DJ and VDJ rearrangements of TCR beta were amplicon sequenced. Each CDR3 protein gets one entry after TCRdb re-called the PCR reads with MiXCR. This table holds fewer than 200 distinct CDR3 sequences, roughly half found once. Sequenced: blood. These receptors originate from a female donor with T-cell acute lymphoblastic leukemia.

This clonotype is hyperexpanded by share. This rearrangement joins TRBV6-6 to TRBJ1-1; possibly TRBD1 for D (6 bases). Germline CDR1 and CDR2: MNHNY and SVGAGI (reference sequence). There are 15 residues in the CDR3. V was shortened by 4 bases and J by 5 bases, with 17 bases between the two germline ends. The CDR3 nucleotides are TGTGCCAGCAGTTCCCAGCCGGGGGCGGGTACTGAAGCTTTCTTT. Translated: CASSSQPGAGTEAFF.

Relative to its sample, this clonotype is large. The chain combines TRBV5-8 with TRBJ1-6; D might be TRBD1 (5 bases). The length of the CDR3 is 15 residues. Per germline, CDR1 SGHTS and CDR2 YDEGEE. V lost 0 bases, J lost 14 bases, and 18 bases lay in between. CDR3 sequence reads: CASSLVPLGLGALHF. The CDR3 DNA reads as TGTGCCAGCAGCTTGGTACCTCTTGGTTTGGGGGCCCTCCACTTT.

This chain joins TRBV20-1 and TRBJ1-2; D is possibly TRBD1 (6 bases). CDR1 and CDR2 from the germline V gene are DFQATT and SNEGSKA (reference sequence). Trimming removed 0 bases from V and 4 bases from J, with 15 bases in between. The CDR3 contains 15 residues. CDR3 residues: CSAREFTGRIYGYTF. The DNA of the CDR3 is TGCAGTGCTAGAGAATTTACAGGGCGGATCTATGGCTACACCTTC.

By share, this clonotype ranks as large. This rearrangement joins TRBV19 to TRBJ1-4; TRBD1 is a possible D gene (6 bases). V lost 4 bases and J 7 bases, leaving 19 bases between the germline ends. CDR1 is LNHDA, CDR2 SQIVND, per germline (reference sequence). The CDR3 contains 16 residues. The CDR3 loop is CASSTHFTGLAEKLFF. In DNA form, the CDR3 reads TGTGCCAGTAGTACCCACTTCACAGGGTTAGCTGAAAAACTGTTTTTT.

This clonotype is classed as hyperexpanded. This rearrangement joins TRBV7-2 to TRBJ2-2, with D possibly being TRBD2 (7 bases). The V and J ends lost 1 base and 6 bases respectively, with 12 bases between them. The germline gives CDR1 SGHTA, CDR2 FQGNSA. This CDR3 region has 15 residues. The CDR3 region has the DNA TGTGCCAGCAGCTTAGATGGGGGGGGCCCCGGGGAGCTGTTTTTT. As protein: CASSLDGGGPGELFF.

The chain couples TRBV28 to TRBJ2-2; 8 bases line up with TRBD1. The CDR3 has 16 residues. Unmatched junction bases numbered 16, after V lost 9 bases and J lost 7 bases. CDR1 is MDHEN, CDR2 SYDVKM, per germline. The chain's CDR3 is CARDSAGGLWVGELFF. The CDR3 DNA reads as TGTGCCAGGGACTCCGCAGGGGGCCTTTGGGTCGGGGAGCTGTTTTTT.

V is TRBV10-3 and J is TRBJ2-7, with D possibly being TRBD2 (5 bases). Between the trimmed V and J ends, which lost 3 bases and 6 bases, there was a span of 18 bases. Germline assignment: CDR1 ENHRY and CDR2 SYGVKD. The CDR3 loop spans 15 amino acids. CDR3: CAISDLDRGSAEQYF. CDR3 nucleotide sequence: TGTGCCATCAGTGACCTCGACCGGGGTTCGGCCGAGCAGTACTTC.